The clone carrying this T cell receptor beta chain came up a few times. Antigen specificity is unknown. The data stem from a study of blood T cells in healthy people across ages. Study conclusions and caveats: Total diversity from one million sequenced T cells was likely underestimated.

A second PCR, run for about 6 to 11 cycles, used a sample-barcoded 5' primer plus a J-beta primer mix. At least 2.5 million CDR3-containing paired-end reads were obtained per sample. TCRdb reprocessed the 5' RACE reads with MiXCR, giving one entry per CDR3 protein. This sample has 1.5 million to 1.9 million distinct CDR3 sequences, with roughly two fifths found just once. This TCR derives from a woman younger than 35 in good health. Sample: blood.

CDR3 in amino acids: CASSQVGIGTGSNTEAFF. The CDR3 nucleotides are TGCGCCAGCAGCCAAGTAGGGATAGGGACAGGGTCGAACACTGAAGCTTTCTTT. The chain combines TRBV4-1 with TRBJ1-1, with TRBD1 matching 9 bases. The CDR3 loop spans 18 amino acids. Trimming removed 1 base from V and 1 base from J; junction bases left unmatched: 10. CDR1 MGHRA and CDR2 YSYEKL come from the germline V gene.